Listed below are T cell receptor beta chains from one sample, sequenced in a study of blood T cell repertoires in COVID-19. Clones were sequenced by immunoSEQ multiplex PCR, and TCRdb holds only the in-frame ones, with some missing. The data show 400,000 to 450,000 clones, less than 95% seen once. Sequencing was carried out using PBMCs or T cells enriched from blood (not recorded which). These receptors all stem from a man between 18 and 35 years old who had recovered from COVID-19. The CDR3 runs from the conserved cysteine through the conserved F or W. The D gene is left open where the match is weak. Clone size, where shown, is once, few, many, or a class for clones that have expanded.

>TRBV27|TRBD1|TRBJ1-2|-
CASSLTPQGEGYTF
TGTGCCAGCAGTTTAACCCCCCAGGGGGAAGGCTACACCTTC
>TRBV19|-|TRBJ1-2|-
CASRGDNYGYTF
TGTGCCAGCAGGGGAGACAACTATGGCTACACCTTC
>TRBV11-2|TRBD2|TRBJ2-1|-
CASSLGPKRLAGALNEQFF
TGTGCCAGCAGCTTAGGCCCCAAAAGACTAGCGGGAGCCCTCAATGAGCAGTTCTTC
>TRBV6-4|TRBD1|TRBJ1-2|-
CASSETGEVDGYTF
TGTGCCAGCAGTGAAACAGGGGAAGTCGATGGCTACACCTTC
>TRBV5-1|-|TRBJ1-6|-
CASIPRPGDSPLHF
TGCGCCAGCATCCCCAGGCCAGGGGATTCACCCCTCCACTTT
>TRBV7-3|TRBD1|TRBJ2-7|few
CASSSQQGPSYEQYF
TGTGCCAGCAGCTCCCAACAGGGGCCGTCCTACGAGCAGTACTTC
>TRBV7-9|TRBD1|TRBJ2-7|-
CASSYRGSYEQYF
TGTGCCAGCAGCTACAGGGGCAGCTACGAGCAGTACTTC
>TRBV10-3|-|TRBJ1-1|once
CAISFSMADTEAFF
TGTGCCATCAGCTTTTCCATGGCGGACACTGAAGCTTTCTTT
>TRBV10-3|TRBD1|TRBJ1-1|once
CAISPGQGITEAFF
TGTGCCATCAGCCCCGGACAGGGGATCACTGAAGCTTTCTTT
>TRBV29-1|-|TRBJ2-1|-
CSVDGFSYNEQFF
TGCAGCGTTGACGGTTTCTCCTACAATGAGCAGTTCTTC
>TRBV6-5|-|TRBJ1-2|-
CASSYGGASGEGYTF
TGTGCCAGCAGTTACGGAGGCGCCAGTGGGGAAGGCTACACCTTC
>TRBV5-1|TRBD1|TRBJ2-7|-
CASRSGTGFREQYF
TGCGCCAGCAGATCCGGGACAGGGTTCCGCGAGCAGTACTTC
>TRBV6-4|TRBD2|TRBJ2-1|-
CASSVSASGYNEQFF
TGTGCCAGCAGTGTCTCGGCTAGCGGATACAATGAGCAGTTCTTC
>TRBV7-9|-|TRBJ1-2|-
CASSPVPNQGYTF
TGTGCCAGCAGCCCCGTCCCAAACCAGGGCTACACCTTC
>TRBV7-2|-|TRBJ2-7|-
CASCPSGASYEQYF
TGTGCCAGCTGCCCTAGTGGCGCGTCCTACGAGCAGTACTTC
>TRBV19|-|TRBJ2-3|-
CASSNPGTPGADTQYF
TGTGCCAGTAGTAACCCGGGAACCCCCGGGGCAGATACGCAGTATTTT
>TRBV10-1|-|TRBJ2-5|-
CASSEWRGRETQYF
TGCGCCAGCAGTGAGTGGAGGGGCCGAGAGACCCAGTACTTC
>TRBV28|-|TRBJ2-3|-
CASSFGRADTQYF
TGTGCCAGCAGTTTTGGCAGGGCAGATACGCAGTATTTT
>TRBV5-5|-|TRBJ2-2|-
CASSRAPNTGELFF
TGTGCCAGCAGCCGTGCGCCGAACACCGGGGAGCTGTTTTTT
>TRBV6-6|-|TRBJ1-5|-
CASSPLGDQPQHF
TGTGCCAGCAGTCCACTAGGAGATCAGCCCCAGCATTTT
>TRBV6-1|-|TRBJ1-5|-
CASSALEAAGGQPQHF
TGTGCCAGCAGTGCACTCGAGGCTGCGGGGGGTCAGCCCCAGCATTTT
>TRBV20-1|-|TRBJ2-3|-
CSASASLGTDTQYF
TGCAGTGCTAGTGCTAGCCTCGGCACAGATACGCAGTATTTT